This T cell receptor beta chain was observed in a study of T cell responses to AZD1222 COVID-19 vaccine. Points from the study as a whole: Recipients of two AZD1222 doses showed rising Spike-specific TCR breadth and depth.

This clone was seen only a few times. Its antigen is as yet unknown. Different DNA sequences within this sample yield the same CDR3. The table came from immunoSEQ multiplex PCR; TCRdb's copy has only in-frame clones and leaves some out. The table includes roughly 200,000 clones, 85% to 95% detected once. The specimen comprised peripheral blood, sampled on day 0 of MenACWY control vaccination. This sequence was found in an adult in good health.

The CDR3 sequence is CSVVGDYNEQFF. In nucleotides, the CDR3 is TGCAGCGTTGTTGGGGACTACAATGAGCAGTTCTTC. The rearrangement joins TRBV29-1 to TRBJ2-1; D is ambiguous. Germline values: CDR1 SQVTM, CDR2 ANQGSEA. This CDR3 region has 12 residues. V dropped 4 bases and J dropped 3 bases, with 7 bases sitting between them.